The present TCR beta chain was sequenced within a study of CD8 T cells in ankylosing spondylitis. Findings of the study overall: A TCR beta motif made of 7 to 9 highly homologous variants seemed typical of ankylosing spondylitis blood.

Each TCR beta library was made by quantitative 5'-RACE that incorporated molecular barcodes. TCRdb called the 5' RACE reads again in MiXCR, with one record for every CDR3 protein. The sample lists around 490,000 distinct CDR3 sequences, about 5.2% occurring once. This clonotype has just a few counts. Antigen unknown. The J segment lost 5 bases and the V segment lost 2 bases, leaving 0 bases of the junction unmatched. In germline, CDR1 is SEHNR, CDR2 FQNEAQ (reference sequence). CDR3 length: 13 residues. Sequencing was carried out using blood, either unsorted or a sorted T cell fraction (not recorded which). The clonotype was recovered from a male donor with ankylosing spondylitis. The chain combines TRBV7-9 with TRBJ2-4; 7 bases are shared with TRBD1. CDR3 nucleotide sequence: TGTGCCAGCAGCTTAACAGGGGAAAACATTCAGTACTTC. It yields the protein CASSLTGENIQYF.